This T cell receptor (beta chain) was sequenced in a study of cytomegalovirus exposure and HLA in healthy donors. 60 Vbeta and 13 Jbeta primers were used in PCR. Sequencing was performed with immunoSEQ multiplex PCR; in TCRdb, only in-frame clones are kept and a portion is missing. The sample holds about 100,000 clones, more than 70% seen once. Of note for this clone: Its antigen is not known.

Germline V lookup: CDR1 MNHNS, CDR2 SASEGT. CDR3 length equals 13 residues. V dropped 2 bases and J dropped 8 bases, with 12 bases sitting between them. Overall study findings and caveats: In vitro work confirmed that three CMV-associated chains recognize CMV antigens. According to the study, roughly 160 TCR beta chains were cytomegalovirus-associated. A prior analysis recorded that most TCR beta V segments were productive about 90% or about 30% of the time.

The sequence derives from a woman aged 60-75 years in good health and CMV-seropositive. The chain uses TRBV6-1 and TRBJ1-2; D gene ambiguous. The sequenced material came from PBMCs. The CDR3 loop reads CASSEMGRAGYTF. In nucleotides, the CDR3 is TGTGCCAGCAGTGAAATGGGGAGAGCCGGCTACACCTTC.